A selection of T cell receptor beta chains follows, all from one sample in a study of shared clonotypes between healthy human individuals. Profiled with immunoSEQ multiplex PCR; TCRdb holds only in-frame clones, not every one. The repertoire has nearly 2 million clones, approximately 95% of them found once; the top ten carry 0.95% to 1.5%. Sequences were obtained from naive CD8+ T cells sorted from blood. These receptors were taken from a man aged 18-30 years in good health. Each CDR3 is given with its conserved first and last residue. A D gene is named only where the DNA matches it firmly. Expanded clones get a size class; other rows say once, few or many, or leave the size out.

D: NA
V: TRBV10-3
size: NA
length: 11
J: TRBJ2-1
CDR3: CATLSENEQFF
DNA: TGTGCCACCCTGTCCGAGAATGAGCAGTTCTTC

D: NA
V: TRBV4-1
size: NA
length: 13
J: TRBJ2-5
CDR3: CASSQVGEETQYF
DNA: TGCGCCAGCAGCCAAGTAGGTGAAGAGACCCAGTACTTC

D: NA
V: TRBV19
size: NA
length: 17
J: TRBJ2-1
CDR3: CASSPLWGAGSYNEQFF
DNA: TGTGCCAGTAGTCCCCTCTGGGGTGCGGGCTCCTACAATGAGCAGTTCTTC

D: NA
V: TRBV5-6
size: NA
length: 13
J: TRBJ2-7
CDR3: CASSLGEGVEQYF
DNA: TGTGCCAGCAGCTTGGGGGAGGGGGTCGAGCAGTACTTC

D: NA
V: TRBV7-9
size: NA
length: 13
J: TRBJ2-1
CDR3: CASSAPRRGEQFF
DNA: TGTGCCAGCAGCGCTCCCCGGAGGGGGGAGCAGTTCTTC

D: NA
V: TRBV7-9
size: NA
length: 17
J: TRBJ2-5
CDR3: CASSLIFGTQLEETQYF
DNA: TGTGCCAGCAGCTTAATATTTGGGACCCAGCTCGAGGAGACCCAGTACTTC

D: NA
V: TRBV2
size: NA
length: 14
J: TRBJ2-7
CDR3: CASSDNRAPDEQYF
DNA: TGTGCCAGCAGTGATAACAGGGCCCCCGACGAGCAGTACTTC

D: NA
V: TRBV7-9
size: NA
length: 15
J: TRBJ1-4
CDR3: CASSSRDRTNEKLFF
DNA: TGTGCCAGCAGCTCCAGGGATCGGACTAATGAAAAACTGTTTTTT

D: NA
V: TRBV9
size: NA
length: 16
J: TRBJ2-2
CDR3: CASSGLGAPNTGELFF
DNA: TGTGCCAGCAGCGGCTTAGGAGCTCCGAACACCGGGGAGCTGTTTTTT

D: NA
V: TRBV6-5
size: NA
length: 16
J: TRBJ2-7
CDR3: CASSYATGHPPNEQYF
DNA: TGTGCCAGCAGTTACGCCACGGGACACCCACCTAACGAGCAGTACTTC

D: NA
V: TRBV9
size: NA
length: 13
J: TRBJ2-7
CDR3: CASSPGGLPEQYF
DNA: TGTGCCAGCAGCCCCGGGGGCCTGCCCGAGCAGTACTTC

D: NA
V: TRBV6-1
size: NA
length: 15
J: TRBJ2-7
CDR3: CASSEAPGGAGEQYF
DNA: TGTGCCAGCAGTGAAGCGCCGGGGGGCGCTGGGGAGCAGTACTTC

D: NA
V: TRBV30
size: NA
length: 16
J: TRBJ2-3
CDR3: CAWTLGGTGASDTQYF
DNA: TGTGCCTGGACTTTAGGGGGTACCGGGGCATCGGATACGCAGTATTTT

D: NA
V: TRBV5-6
size: NA
length: 16
J: TRBJ1-1
CDR3: CASTPGPGSMNTEAFF
DNA: TGTGCCAGCACCCCCGGACCTGGGTCTATGAACACTGAAGCTTTCTTT

D: NA
V: TRBV28
size: NA
length: 15
J: TRBJ1-1
CDR3: CASSLEFPGVTEAFF
DNA: TGTGCCAGCAGTTTAGAATTCCCTGGGGTGACTGAAGCTTTCTTT

D: TRBD2
V: TRBV30
size: NA
length: 16
J: TRBJ2-4
CDR3: CAWGYLAGVGENIQYF
DNA: TGTGCCTGGGGGTATCTAGCGGGAGTTGGGGAAAACATTCAGTACTTC

D: TRBD1
V: TRBV30
size: NA
length: 14
J: TRBJ2-5
CDR3: CACDRGRNQETQYF
DNA: TGTGCCTGCGACAGGGGTCGGAACCAAGAGACCCAGTACTTC

D: NA
V: TRBV4-1
size: NA
length: 14
J: TRBJ2-7
CDR3: CASSQETGTYEQYF
DNA: TGCGCCAGCAGCCAAGAGACGGGAACCTACGAGCAGTACTTC

D: NA
V: TRBV7-2
size: NA
length: 15
J: TRBJ2-7
CDR3: CASSLEWDWGNEQYF
DNA: TGTGCCAGCAGCTTAGAATGGGACTGGGGAAACGAGCAGTACTTC

D: NA
V: TRBV28
size: NA
length: 13
J: TRBJ1-6
CDR3: CASGILRDSPLHF
DNA: TGTGCCAGCGGAATTCTCAGGGATTCACCCCTCCACTTT

D: TRBD2
V: TRBV30
size: once
length: 15
J: TRBJ2-3
CDR3: CAWSSGGGASGTQYF
DNA: TGTGCCTGGAGTAGTGGCGGGGGGGCCAGTGGGACGCAGTATTTT

D: NA
V: TRBV28
size: NA
length: 13
J: TRBJ1-5
CDR3: CASSLFEYQPQHF
DNA: TGTGCCAGCAGTTTGTTTGAGTATCAGCCCCAGCATTTT

D: NA
V: TRBV2
size: once
length: 13
J: TRBJ1-2
CDR3: CASSDSFNYGYTF
DNA: TGTGCCAGTTCGGACAGCTTTAACTATGGCTACACCTTC

D: NA
V: TRBV13
size: NA
length: 15
J: TRBJ2-6
CDR3: CASSQEGAGANVLTF
DNA: TGTGCCAGCAGCCAGGAAGGGGCTGGGGCCAACGTCCTGACTTTC

D: NA
V: TRBV7-9
size: NA
length: 13
J: TRBJ1-2
CDR3: CASTLGDSPGYTF
DNA: TGTGCCAGCACCCTCGGGGACTCACCCGGCTACACCTTC

D: TRBD2
V: TRBV10-3
size: NA
length: 16
J: TRBJ2-1
CDR3: CAISEVVSSGSYEQFF
DNA: TGTGCCATCAGTGAGGTAGTGTCTAGCGGGAGCTATGAGCAGTTCTTC

D: NA
V: TRBV13
size: NA
length: 13
J: TRBJ2-7
CDR3: CASSLWGVWEEYF
DNA: TGTGCCAGCAGCTTATGGGGGGTATGGGAGGAGTACTTC

D: NA
V: TRBV4-3
size: NA
length: 17
J: TRBJ1-6
CDR3: CASSPEVLSSYNSPLHF
DNA: TGCGCCAGCAGCCCCGAGGTGCTTAGCTCCTATAATTCACCCCTCCACTTT

D: TRBD2
V: TRBV11-2
size: NA
length: 17
J: TRBJ2-7
CDR3: CASTGAGVLAGDYEQYF
DNA: TGTGCCAGCACCGGGGCCGGGGTACTAGCGGGAGACTACGAGCAGTACTTC

D: TRBD1
V: TRBV5-4
size: NA
length: 15
J: TRBJ2-7
CDR3: CASSGERQGGGEQYF
DNA: TGTGCCAGCAGCGGGGAACGACAGGGGGGAGGCGAGCAGTACTTC

D: TRBD1
V: TRBV28
size: NA
length: 13
J: TRBJ2-7
CDR3: CASSLRGQTEQYF
DNA: TGTGCCAGCAGTTTAAGGGGACAGACCGAGCAGTACTTC

D: NA
V: TRBV6-1
size: once
length: 14
J: TRBJ2-7
CDR3: CASSEALPGDEQYF
DNA: TGTGCCAGCAGTGAAGCCTTGCCAGGTGACGAGCAGTACTTC

D: TRBD2
V: TRBV27
size: once
length: 16
J: TRBJ2-3
CDR3: CASSLSLAGVMDTQYF
DNA: TGTGCCAGCAGTTTATCTCTAGCGGGAGTAATGGATACGCAGTATTTT

D: NA
V: TRBV4-1
size: NA
length: 14
J: TRBJ2-3
CDR3: CASSQDPSSDTQYF
DNA: TGCGCCAGCAGCCAAGATCCCTCTTCAGATACGCAGTATTTT

D: TRBD1
V: TRBV7-9
size: NA
length: 17
J: TRBJ1-1
CDR3: CASSSTGGQVYYTEAFF
DNA: TGTGCCAGCAGCTCGACAGGGGGCCAGGTTTATTACACTGAAGCTTTCTTT

D: NA
V: TRBV11-2
size: NA
length: 15
J: TRBJ2-7
CDR3: CASSLEPGSSYEQYF
DNA: TGTGCCAGCAGCTTAGAGCCAGGAAGCTCCTACGAGCAGTACTTC

D: TRBD1
V: TRBV6-5
size: NA
length: 14
J: TRBJ2-7
CDR3: CASSWGTGGLEQYF
DNA: TGTGCCAGCAGTTGGGGGACAGGGGGCCTAGAGCAGTACTTC

D: TRBD1
V: TRBV4-1
size: NA
length: 15
J: TRBJ1-4
CDR3: CASSDRGQLGEKLFF
DNA: TGCGCCAGCAGTGACAGGGGCCAGCTGGGTGAAAAACTGTTTTTT

D: TRBD2
V: TRBV5-4
size: NA
length: 15
J: TRBJ2-5
CDR3: CASSPGQGGTETQYF
DNA: TGTGCCAGCAGCCCGGGTCAGGGAGGGACGGAGACCCAGTACTTC

D: NA
V: TRBV19
size: once
length: 13
J: TRBJ2-7
CDR3: CASSIGADYEQYF
DNA: TGTGCCAGTAGTATAGGGGCAGACTACGAGCAGTACTTC

D: NA
V: TRBV2
size: NA
length: 12
J: TRBJ2-2
CDR3: CSMERGTGELFF
DNA: TGTAGTATGGAGCGAGGGACCGGGGAGCTGTTTTTT

D: NA
V: TRBV27
size: NA
length: 14
J: TRBJ2-5
CDR3: CASSPSPGGETQYF
DNA: TGTGCCAGCAGTCCTAGTCCGGGCGGGGAGACCCAGTACTTC

D: NA
V: TRBV13
size: NA
length: 17
J: TRBJ1-1
CDR3: CASSSVFPGEMNTEAFF
DNA: TGTGCCAGCAGCTCCGTTTTTCCGGGAGAAATGAACACTGAAGCTTTCTTT

D: TRBD1
V: TRBV10-3
size: NA
length: 14
J: TRBJ1-6
CDR3: CAISGTEYNSPLHF
DNA: TGTGCCATCAGCGGGACAGAGTATAATTCACCCCTCCACTTT